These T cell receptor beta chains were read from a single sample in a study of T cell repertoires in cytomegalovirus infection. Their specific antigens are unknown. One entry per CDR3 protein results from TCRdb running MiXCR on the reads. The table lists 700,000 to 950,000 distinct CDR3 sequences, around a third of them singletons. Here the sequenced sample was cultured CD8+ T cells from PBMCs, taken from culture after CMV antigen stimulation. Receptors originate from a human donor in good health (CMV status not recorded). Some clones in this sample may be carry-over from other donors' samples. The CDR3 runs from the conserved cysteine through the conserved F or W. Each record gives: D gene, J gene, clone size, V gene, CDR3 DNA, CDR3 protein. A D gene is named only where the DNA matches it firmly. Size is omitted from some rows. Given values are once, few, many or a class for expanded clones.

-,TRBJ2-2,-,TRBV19,TGTGCCAGTAGTCCTGGAGCGGTCACCGGGGAGCTGTTTTTT,CASSPGAVTGELFF
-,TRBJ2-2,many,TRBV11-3,TGTGCCAGCAGCTCACCTAGCGCCACTTCGGAGCTGTTTTTT,CASSSPSATSELFF
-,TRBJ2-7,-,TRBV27,TGTGCCAGCAGTTTATTAGGAGGGGTCTACGAGCAGTACTTC,CASSLLGGVYEQYF
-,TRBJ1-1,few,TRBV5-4,TGTGCCAGCAGCTTGGCCCGGGAAATGAACACTGAAGCTTTCTTT,CASSLAREMNTEAFF
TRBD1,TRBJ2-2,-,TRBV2,TGTGCCAGCAGTGGACAGGGGCGAAACACCGGGGAGCTGTTTTTT,CASSGQGRNTGELFF
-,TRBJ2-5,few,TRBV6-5,TGTGCCAGCAGACCCATTGACTGGAAAAAGGGAGAGACCCAGTACTTC,CASRPIDWKKGETQYF
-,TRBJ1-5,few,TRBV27,TGTGCCAGCAGTGTACATCGTATGGGTCAGCCCCAGCATTTT,CASSVHRMGQPQHF
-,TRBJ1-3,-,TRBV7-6,TGTGCCAGCAGGCCGGGCACGTCTTCGGCGTCCCCGGGAAACACCATATATTTT,CASRPGTSSASPGNTIYF
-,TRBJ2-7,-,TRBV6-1,TGTGCCGCCAGGGAGCGAGAAGTTACCTACGAGCAGTACTTC,CAAREREVTYEQYF
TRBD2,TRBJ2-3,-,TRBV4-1,TGCGCCAGCAGCCAAGAAGAGCGGGGGGGCTTAGATACGCAGTATTTT,CASSQEERGGLDTQYF
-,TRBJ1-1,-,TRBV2,TGTGCCAGCATGGGCAGGGAAGCTTTCTTT,CASMGREAFF
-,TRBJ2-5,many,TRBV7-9,TGTGCCAGCAGCTTAGGTTACTCGAACCAAGAGACCCAGTACTTC,CASSLGYSNQETQYF
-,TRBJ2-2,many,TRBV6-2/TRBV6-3,TGTGCCACCTCGAAATGGGGAACCGGGGAGCTGTTTTTT,CATSKWGTGELFF
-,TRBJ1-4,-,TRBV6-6,TGTGCCAGCAGTTCACAGTTAGATCTGGGTAATGAAAAACTGTTTTTT,CASSSQLDLGNEKLFF
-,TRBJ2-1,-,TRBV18,TGTGCCAGCTCCTCCGGGACACCTAAGACCTACAATGAGCAGTTCTTC,CASSSGTPKTYNEQFF
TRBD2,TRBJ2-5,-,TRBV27,TGTGCCAGCAGTTTTGGAGCGGGGGGGGGAGAGACCCAGTACTTC,CASSFGAGGGETQYF
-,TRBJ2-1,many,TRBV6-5,TGTGCCAGCAGTTACTCATCTAGGAATGAGCAGTTCTTC,CASSYSSRNEQFF
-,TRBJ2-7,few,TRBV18,TGTGCCAGCTCCCCCAATCAGGAGACCTACGAGCAGTACTTC,CASSPNQETYEQYF
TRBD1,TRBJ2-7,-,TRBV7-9,TGTGCCAGCAACTTAAACGAGGGGGCGAACTACCACGAGCAGTACTTC,CASNLNEGANYHEQYF
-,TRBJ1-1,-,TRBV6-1,TGTGCCAGCAGTGATTACGGCTACACTGAAGCTTTCTTT,CASSDYGYTEAFF
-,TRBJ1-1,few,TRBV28,TGTGCCAGCAGTTTTCATGTAGGCCGTGGGAACACTGAAGCTTTCTTT,CASSFHVGRGNTEAFF
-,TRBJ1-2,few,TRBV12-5,TGTGCTAGTGGTTATGACCTAAGGGACTATGGCTACACCTTC,CASGYDLRDYGYTF
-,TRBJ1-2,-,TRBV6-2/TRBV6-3,TGTGCCAGCAGTTACTGGGCGGACGACTATGGCTACACCTTC,CASSYWADDYGYTF
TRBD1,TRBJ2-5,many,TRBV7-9,TGTGCCAGCACCCTAACCGACAGGGGGCCAGAGACCCAGTACTTC,CASTLTDRGPETQYF
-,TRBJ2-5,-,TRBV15,TGTGCCACCAGAGATACGCCTGGGGAGACCCAGTACTTC,CATRDTPGETQYF
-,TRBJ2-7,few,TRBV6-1,TGTGCCAGCAGTGAAGCGGCCTATCAACGGGGTCACGAGCAGTACTTC,CASSEAAYQRGHEQYF
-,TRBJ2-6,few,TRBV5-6,TGTGCCAGCAGCTACAGTTACTCTGGGGCCAACGTCCTGACTTTC,CASSYSYSGANVLTF
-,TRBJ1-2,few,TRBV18,TGTGCCAGCTCACTCAAATTGACAGCGCGGGACTATGGCTACACCTTC,CASSLKLTARDYGYTF
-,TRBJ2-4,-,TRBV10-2,TGCGCCAGCAGTGAGTCGAGGGGTAAAAACATTCAGTACTTC,CASSESRGKNIQYF
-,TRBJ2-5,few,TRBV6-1,TGTGCCAGCAGTGAGTGGTCTATCAACAGGGAGTACCAAGAGACCCAGTACTTC,CASSEWSINREYQETQYF
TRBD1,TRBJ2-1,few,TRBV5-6,TGTGCCAGCAACCTGGACAGGGGCCGTAACAATGAGCAGTTCTTC,CASNLDRGRNNEQFF
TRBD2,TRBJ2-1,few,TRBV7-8,TGTGCCAGCAGCTTAGTTACCGCTAGCGGGGGGATAACCTACAATGAGCAGTTCTTC,CASSLVTASGGITYNEQFF
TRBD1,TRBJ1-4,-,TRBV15,TGTGCCACCAGCACCTCAGGGGGCTGGGAAAAACTGTTTTTT,CATSTSGGWEKLFF
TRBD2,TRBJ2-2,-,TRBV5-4,TGTGCCAGCAGCAGGGGGACTAGCGGGGAAAACACCGGGGAGCTGTTTTTT,CASSRGTSGENTGELFF
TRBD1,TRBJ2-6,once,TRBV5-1,TGCGCCAGCAGCAAGCCGGGACAGAACTCTGGGGCCAACGTCCTGACTTTC,CASSKPGQNSGANVLTF
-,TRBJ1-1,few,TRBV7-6,TGTGCCAGCAGCCCTAGTGTAGGGGGTAAGGGGGTGAACACTGAAGCTTTCTTT,CASSPSVGGKGVNTEAFF
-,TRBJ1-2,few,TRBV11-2,TGTGCCAGCAGCCACGCGACGGGGTCTCATGGCTACACCTTC,CASSHATGSHGYTF
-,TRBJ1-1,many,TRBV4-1,TGCGCCAGCAGCCCCGACCCGAACACTGAAGCTTTCTTT,CASSPDPNTEAFF
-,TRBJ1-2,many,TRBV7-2,TGTGCCAGCAGCTTAGACAGGGTATCTGGCTACACCTTC,CASSLDRVSGYTF
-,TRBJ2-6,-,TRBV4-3,TGCGCCAGCAGCCAAGATGGGTATGGGGCCAACGTCCTGACTTTC,CASSQDGYGANVLTF
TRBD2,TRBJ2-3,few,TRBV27,TGTGCCAGCAGACCTACTAGCGGGGTGGGAGATACGCAGTATTTT,CASRPTSGVGDTQYF
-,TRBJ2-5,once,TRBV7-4,TGTGCCGGCAAAGGCGGCAGGGAGACCCAGTACTTC,CAGKGGRETQYF
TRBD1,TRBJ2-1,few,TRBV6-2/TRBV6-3,TGTGCCAGCAGTTCAAAGCCGGGACAGGGTCTTTACAATGAGCAGTTCTTC,CASSSKPGQGLYNEQFF
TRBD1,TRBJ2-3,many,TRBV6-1,TGTGCCAGCAGTGAAAGCGCAGGGGGCCCAGATACGCAGTATTTT,CASSESAGGPDTQYF
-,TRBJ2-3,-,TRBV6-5,TGTGCCAGCAGTTACAATGGGCGAGCAGATACGCAGTATTTT,CASSYNGRADTQYF
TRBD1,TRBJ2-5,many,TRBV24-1,TGTGCCACCAGTGACACAGGGGGCAGAGAGACCCAGTACTTC,CATSDTGGRETQYF
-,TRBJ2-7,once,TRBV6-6,TGTGCCAGCAAGAAAAGGGAGCAGTACTTC,CASKKREQYF
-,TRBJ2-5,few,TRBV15,TGTGCCACCAGCAGAGGGGACGGGGTAGGTGAAGAGACCCAGTACTTC,CATSRGDGVGEETQYF
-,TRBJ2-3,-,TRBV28,TGTGTCAGCAGTGAACAGGTCCTGAGGGGAACAGATACGCAGTATTTT,CVSSEQVLRGTDTQYF
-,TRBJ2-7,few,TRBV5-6,TGTGCCAGCAGCTCCGACAGGTGGCTCGAGCAGTACTTC,CASSSDRWLEQYF
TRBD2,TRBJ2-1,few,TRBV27,TGTGCCAGCAGTCCCCACGCGGGGGGTTACAATGAGCAGTTCTTC,CASSPHAGGYNEQFF
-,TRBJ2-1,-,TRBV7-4,TGTGCCAGCAGCTCCCGACCCACGGTTTCCTACAATGAGCAGTTCTTC,CASSSRPTVSYNEQFF
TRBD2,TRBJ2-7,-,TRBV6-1,TGTGCCAGCACCGGGACTAGACAGGACTACGAGCAGTACTTC,CASTGTRQDYEQYF
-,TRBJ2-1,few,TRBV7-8,TGTGCCAGCAGCAGCGAGGGACACAACAATGAGCAGTTCTTC,CASSSEGHNNEQFF
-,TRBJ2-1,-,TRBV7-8,TGTGCCAGCAGCTTGCCGGGTTGGGATGAGCAGTTCTTC,CASSLPGWDEQFF